These T cell receptor beta chains were read from a single sample in a study of cytomegalovirus exposure and HLA in healthy donors. Here immunoSEQ multiplex PCR was the method, and the copy in TCRdb shows in-frame clones only, minus some. The sample has more than 110,000 clones; roughly four fifths are singletons. Sequenced: PBMCs. Every receptor here comes from a human donor in good health. CDR3s leave out the opening cysteine and the closing phenylalanine or tryptophan. Fields, in order: D gene, V gene, clone size, CDR3 protein. A D gene is named only where the DNA matches it firmly. Expanded clones get a size class; other rows say once, few or many, or leave the size out.

TRBD1 TRBV19 NA ASSVGQGWDSNQPQH
TRBD2 TRBV10-2 few ASREGLVETQY
TRBD1 TRBV27 NA ASSLQRTGGETQY
NA TRBV6-5 NA ASSYSDMTTEAF
NA TRBV11-2 NA ASSLDFQAGEKLF
NA TRBV5-6 NA AGSTFGYQETQY
TRBD1 TRBV10-2 few ASIMSQGASNSPLH
NA TRBV7-9 NA ASSISGGALNQPQH
TRBD1 TRBV15 NA ATSSPTGGQGVGEQF
NA TRBV4-2 NA ASSQGTRRSWGNTIY
NA TRBV19 NA ASSMVFCHDRGGGQTECEQY
TRBD1 TRBV9 few ASSSGTGVYEQY
NA TRBV10-3 NA AISEVQGYEQY
NA TRBV27 NA ASSQKKETAFSYNEQF
TRBD2 TRBV27 NA ASKKPGGGYNEQF
NA TRBV19 NA ASSIGAGVRDEQY
NA TRBV27 NA ASSQGGVSQPQH
NA TRBV2 few ASSVGRGTDTQY
NA TRBV4-1 few ASSQESGSYSYNSPLH
NA TRBV7-9 NA ASSFGSGSGNTIY
NA TRBV7-2 NA ASRDLQGQIIDEQY
NA TRBV29-1 NA SVDLGVYQETQY
NA TRBV19 few ASSSLGQQVNTEAF
TRBD1 TRBV5-6 few ASSPGQGVGQY
TRBD1 TRBV2 NA ASSETGQPTGELF
TRBD1 TRBV7-9 few ASSTSTGAASPLH
TRBD2 TRBV29-1 NA SAGGGLAGVFGGDTQY
NA TRBV5-1 NA ASSLEVAEETQY
TRBD1 TRBV6-1 NA ASSTDRVTGELF
TRBD2 TRBV27 NA ASSLVLAGGLNTGELF
NA TRBV10-3 NA AISESENMNTEAF
TRBD1 TRBV7-9 NA ASSYGTGVSYEQY
NA TRBV6-1 NA ASSGGGSQPQH
NA TRBV6-5 NA ASNDRSSGNTIY
NA TRBV10-3 once AISESMGLAF
NA TRBV28 few ASTWGVQETQY
NA TRBV19 NA ASSTGGAGTEAF
TRBD1 TRBV18 NA ASSPTGAGNQPQH
TRBD1 TRBV2 few ASTGQAMQY
TRBD1 TRBV5-6 NA ASSYGTDQETQY
NA TRBV7-9 NA ASSSHFEQY
TRBD1 TRBV28 once ASEGEGRGDQPQH
TRBD2 TRBV7-9 NA ASSHLAGYNEQF
TRBD1 TRBV13 NA ASSLGTGTNTEAF
TRBD1 TRBV4-2 NA ASSQVGQGNTEAF